This T cell receptor beta chain derives from a study of blood T cells in healthy people across ages. Study-wide results and limits: Per million T cells, the diversity of TCR beta decreased roughly linearly as age advanced.

Combining a sample-barcoded 5' primer with a J-beta primer mix, a second PCR ran for roughly 7 to 12 cycles. Via MiXCR, TCRdb re-called the 5' RACE reads, giving one row per CDR3 protein. The sample lists approximately 850,000 distinct CDR3 sequences; roughly 44% were seen once. This CDR3 is built from 16 residues. As regards this clonotype: The antigen remains undetermined.

The receptor comes from a man aged 55 to 70 in good health. The sequencing sample was made of blood. The rearrangement joins TRBV21-1 to TRBJ2-7; TRBD2 was called by the table and not checked on the DNA. TRBV21-1 has pseudogene status. Here the CDR3 reads CASSSLQGPSSYEQYF. The CDR3 nucleotides read TGTGCCAGCAGCAGTCTCCAGGGCCCTAGCTCCTACGAGCAGTACTTC.